What follows is one T cell receptor beta chain and its context. Its antigen remains unknown. These data originate in a study of shared clonotypes between healthy human individuals. Study-wide results and limits: The researchers took only blood, and tissue repertoires probably look different. Of the naive CD4 clonotypes, around 4.8% were shared across a few donors. The study found lower generation probabilities in non-shared clonotypes than in those shared by all four donors.

Sequencing used immunoSEQ multiplex PCR; TCRdb keeps in-frame clones, though not all of them. The table lists roughly 2,300,000 clones, approximately 90% of them singletons. The CDR3 extends over 14 amino acids. J was trimmed by 8 bases and V by 4 bases; bases with no gene match: 3. CDR1 LGHNT and CDR2 FRNRAP come from the germline V gene. The chain recombines TRBV12-5 with TRBJ2-1, with 12 bases fitting TRBD1. The receptor was isolated from a man aged 18 to 30 in good health. Some clones in this sample may be carry-over from other donors' samples. The specimen sequenced was naive CD4+ T cells from PBMCs. This sample's subset: CD45RA+ positively selected. CDR3 protein: CASGWDRGLDEQFF. Written as DNA, the CDR3 is TGTGCTAGTGGTTGGGACAGGGGGCTCGATGAGCAGTTCTTC.